This TCR beta chain was sequenced for a study of T-cell memory formation after mild COVID-19. Study-wide context: TCR clusters showed largely donor specificity. Whole-study findings and limits: SARS-CoV-2 specificity of second-wave clones peaking day 37 was unconfirmed.

The CDR3 is made up of 14 amino acids. J lost 5 bases, V lost 0 bases, and 4 bases had no gene match. Per germline, CDR1 SGDLS and CDR2 YYNGEE. This clonotype was detected a few times. The antigen is undetermined. TCRdb fed the 5' RACE reads into MiXCR, producing one record per CDR3 protein. Of hundreds of thousands of distinct CDR3 sequences listed, roughly an eighth are singletons. The chain carries TRBV9 and TRBJ2-7; 8 bases agree with TRBD1. This receptor was obtained from a man between 18 and 29 years old who had mild COVID-19 (a few samples of this study predate the infection). Cell type and time point are not known. The sample comprised PBMCs or a T cell subset sorted from them (not recorded which). This chain's CDR3 is CASSVGQGLHEQYF. The CDR3, as DNA: TGTGCCAGCAGCGTAGGACAGGGGCTTCACGAGCAGTACTTC.